Here is one T cell receptor beta chain with its context. No antigen is known for it. A much larger clone lies a single base off, so this may be a read error. Other nucleotide sequences from this sample produce the same CDR3. V sheds 3 bases and J sheds 2 bases, leaving 2 bases between their ends. Reading the germline V gene gives CDR1 SNHLY and CDR2 FYNNEI. The CDR3 contains 11 residues, cysteine and phenylalanine counted. Just CDR3 DNA is preserved here, 33 bases in frame from base 1. The data derive from a study of OX40 agonist ivuxolimab in advanced cancers. For context, the study as a whole: Ivuxolimab was a fully human IgG2 agonistic monoclonal antibody targeting the costimulatory receptor OX40 (CD134). Three dose-escalation patients achieved partial responses, one with hepatocellular carcinoma and two with cutaneous melanoma. Peripheral TCRbeta sequencing was intended to test whether TCR sequence diversity was altered and clonal T-cell expansion was caused by ivuxolimab. Prior anti-PD-1, anti-PD-L1 or anti-CTLA-4 therapy was permitted, and approximately 39% of dose-escalation patients had received checkpoint inhibitors. A male proportion of nearly 85% and a mean age of approximately 61 years, ranging from about 20 to 85, were recorded for the dose-escalation cohort. The paper describes the monotherapy dose-escalation part (N of about 54 patients) of the phase I trial of ivuxolimab. Of the roughly 50 dose-escalation patients, hepatocellular carcinoma was present in some 19, melanoma in around 15, renal cell carcinoma in 9 and head and neck cancer in 9. Intravenous ivuxolimab was administered to patients every 2 weeks at six dose levels: 0.01, 0.1, 0.3, 1.5, 3 and 10 mg/kg.

What the work shows at the level of the full study, not this receptor alone: Which antigens the clonally expanded peripheral T cells were specific for was not determined. In partial responders in the 0.1-3.0 mg/kg groups, normalized peripheral clonal expansion was found to be among the lowest, especially among CD8+ T cells. Low levels of normalized T-cell clonal expansion were also seen in some patients who did not respond. At doses of 0.1 to 3.0 mg/kg, clonal expansion of both CD4+ and CD8+ T cells in blood was seen between baseline and week 6. After ivuxolimab, more expanded clones were found on average in CD8+ T cells than in CD4+ T cells.

Genomic DNA was isolated from the sorted cells so that the TCRbeta CDR3 region could be sequenced. The immunoSEQ Assay was used for sequencing of TCRbeta CDR3 regions. TCRdb took this table from immuneACCESS and kept in-frame rearrangements with V and J called. Such tables lack part of the clones; where checked against another copy, unresolved V genes explain under half of the gap, and the rest is unexplained. This sample has tens of thousands of clones in its table, and over 65% of those were observed once. The ten largest account for under 25% of the sample. The trial excluded patients who had a history of autoimmune disease or who were on systemic immunosuppression. Peripheral blood for TCR sequencing was collected from all dose cohorts at baseline, on cycle 4 day 1, and on cycle 7 day 1. The samples were taken from a phase I, first-in-human, multicenter, open-label dose-escalation trial of ivuxolimab. Adults with locally advanced or metastatic head and neck squamous cell, hepatocellular, melanoma or renal cell carcinoma were enrolled in the trial. CD4+ and CD8+ T cells were sorted separately from peripheral blood before TCR sequencing.

This specimen consisted of CD4+ or CD8+ T cells sorted from blood, obtained in a trial of the OX40 agonist ivuxolimab. The V and J genes are TRBV2 and TRBJ2-7; the D gene identity is not certain. This clonotype was obtained from an adult with an advanced solid tumor such as melanoma, head and neck, liver or kidney cancer. At the DNA level, the sequence is TGTGCCAGCAGTGACGCCTACGAGCAGTACTTC. This sequence encodes CASSDAYEQYF.